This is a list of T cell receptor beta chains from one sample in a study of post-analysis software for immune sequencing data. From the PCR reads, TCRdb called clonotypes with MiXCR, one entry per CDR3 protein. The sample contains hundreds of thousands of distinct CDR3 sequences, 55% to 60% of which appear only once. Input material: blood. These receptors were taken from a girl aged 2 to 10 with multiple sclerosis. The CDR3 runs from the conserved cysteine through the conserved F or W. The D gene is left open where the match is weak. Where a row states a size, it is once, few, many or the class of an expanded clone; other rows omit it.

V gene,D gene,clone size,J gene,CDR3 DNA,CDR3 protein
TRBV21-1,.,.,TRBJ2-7,TGTGCCAGCAGCAAAGGGGGACCGCGCTACGAGCAGTACTTC,CASSKGGPRYEQYF
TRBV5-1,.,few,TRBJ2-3,TGCGCCAGCAGCTTCCGACAGGACCCAGATACGCAGTATTTT,CASSFRQDPDTQYF
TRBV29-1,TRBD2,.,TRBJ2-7,TGCAGCGTTGACCTAGCGGGAGGAAGCGAGCAGTACTTC,CSVDLAGGSEQYF
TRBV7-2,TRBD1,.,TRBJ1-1,TGTGCCAGCAGCTTAGTGGGACAGGATTTGAACACTGAAGCTTTCTTT,CASSLVGQDLNTEAFF
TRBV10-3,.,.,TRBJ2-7,TGTGCCATCAGTGGGCCCCCGGTGGGTAGCTCCTACGAGCAGTACTTC,CAISGPPVGSSYEQYF
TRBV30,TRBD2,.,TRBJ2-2,TGTGCCTGGGAAGGACTAGCCGGTACCGGGGAGCTGTTTTTT,CAWEGLAGTGELFF
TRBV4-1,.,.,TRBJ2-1,TGCGCCAGCAGCCAAGGGGGAGTCGCCAATGAGCCGTTCTTC,CASSQGGVANEPFF
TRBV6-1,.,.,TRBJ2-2,TGTGCCAGCAGTGAAGATTACACCGGGGAGCTGTTTTTT,CASSEDYTGELFF
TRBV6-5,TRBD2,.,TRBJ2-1,TGTGCCAGCAGTTACACCCACGGAGCGGGAGGGCAAAATGAGCAGTTCTTC,CASSYTHGAGGQNEQFF
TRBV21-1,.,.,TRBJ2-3,TGTGCCAGCAGCAAAGTAGGGGGATCAGATACGCAGTATTTT,CASSKVGGSDTQYF
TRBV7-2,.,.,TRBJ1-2,TGTGCCAGCAGCCTCTGGGGAGGCAACGGCTACACCTTC,CASSLWGGNGYTF
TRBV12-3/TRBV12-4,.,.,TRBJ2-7,TGTGCCAGCAGTTTAGGTGGGGGCCGAGTCTACGTCGGCGAGCAGTACTTC,CASSLGGGRVYVGEQYF
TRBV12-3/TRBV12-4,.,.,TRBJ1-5,TGTGCCAGCAGTGGGCAAGGGGGGGTTCAGCCCCAGCATTTT,CASSGQGGVQPQHF
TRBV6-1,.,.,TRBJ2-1,TGTGCCAGCAGTGAATCTAGCGCAGTTTTCTTCAATGAGCAGTTCTTC,CASSESSAVFFNEQFF
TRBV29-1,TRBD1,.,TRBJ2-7,TGCAGCGTTGAAGTACCGGGACAGGGAAACGGCTACGAGCAGTACTTC,CSVEVPGQGNGYEQYF
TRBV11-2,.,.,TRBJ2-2,TGTGCCAGCAGCCTTTTCCCGTCCGGGGAGCTGTTTTTT,CASSLFPSGELFF
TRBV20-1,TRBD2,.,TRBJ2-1,TGCAGTGCTAGACCTCTAGCGGGAGGCTCATACAATGAGCAGTTCTTC,CSARPLAGGSYNEQFF
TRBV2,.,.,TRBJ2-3,TGTGCCAGCAAAACGGGAGCGGGCACAGATACGCAGTATTTT,CASKTGAGTDTQYF
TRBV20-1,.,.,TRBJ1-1,TGCAGTGCTGCAGGGGAGGCTAAAGCTTTCTTT,CSAAGEAKAFF
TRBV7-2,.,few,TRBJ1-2,TGTGCCAGCAGCTTAGAAAGGAGGGTGCGGGGAGATGGCTACACCTTC,CASSLERRVRGDGYTF
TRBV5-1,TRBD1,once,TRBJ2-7,TGCGCCAGCAGCCCAGAGAGGACAGGGAGCTACGAGCAGTACTTC,CASSPERTGSYEQYF
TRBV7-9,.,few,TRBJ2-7,TGTGCCAGCAGCCCCACCCCCGGACAAGTAGGCGACGAGCAGTACTTC,CASSPTPGQVGDEQYF
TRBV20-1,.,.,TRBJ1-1,TGCAGTCCACAGACCGGGACGGTGAACACTGAAGCTTTCTTT,CSPQTGTVNTEAFF
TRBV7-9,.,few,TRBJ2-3,TGTGCCAGCAGCTTGGCGGCCGGAGATACGCAGTATTTT,CASSLAAGDTQYF
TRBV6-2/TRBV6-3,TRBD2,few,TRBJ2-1,TGTGCCAGCAGTTGGATCCCCGGGACTAGCGGATCCTACAATGAGCAGTTCTTC,CASSWIPGTSGSYNEQFF
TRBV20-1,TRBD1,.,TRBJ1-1,TGCAGTGCTAGAGACACGGACAGGGGCTCTGAAGCTTTCTTT,CSARDTDRGSEAFF
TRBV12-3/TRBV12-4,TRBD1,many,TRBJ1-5,TGTGCCAGCAGTCCGGACAGGATTAATCAGCCCCAGCATTTT,CASSPDRINQPQHF
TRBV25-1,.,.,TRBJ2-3,TGTGCCAGCAGTGAATGGAGCGGCCTCACAGATACGCAGTATTTT,CASSEWSGLTDTQYF
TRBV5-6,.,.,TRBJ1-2,TGTGCCAGCAGCTTGGCACAGACAAACTATGGCTACACCTTC,CASSLAQTNYGYTF
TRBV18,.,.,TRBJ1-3,TGTGCCAGCTCACCACCCTACGGGTCTGGAAACACCACATATTTT,CASSPPYGSGNTTYF
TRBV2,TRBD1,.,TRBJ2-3,TGTGCCACTTCTTTGAAGGGACAGGGGGTGACAGATACGCAGTATTTT,CATSLKGQGVTDTQYF
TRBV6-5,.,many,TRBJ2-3,TGTGCCAGCAGTTACTCGGGGAGCACAGATACGCAGTATTTT,CASSYSGSTDTQYF
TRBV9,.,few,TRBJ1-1,TGTGCCAGCAGCTCCGCACTTGGGCGGAGGGACACTGAAGCTTTCTTT,CASSSALGRRDTEAFF
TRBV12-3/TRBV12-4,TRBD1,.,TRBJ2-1,TGTGCCAGCAGGCCCCGGGACAGCTACAATGAGCAGTTCTTC,CASRPRDSYNEQFF
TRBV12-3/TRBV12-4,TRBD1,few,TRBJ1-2,TGTGCCAGCATCCCACAGGGGGCGCTTTCTTCTGGCTACACCTTC,CASIPQGALSSGYTF
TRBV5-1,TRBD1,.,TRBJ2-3,TGCGCCAGCAGCCGGACAGGGTCTTTTAGCACAGATACGCAGTATTTT,CASSRTGSFSTDTQYF
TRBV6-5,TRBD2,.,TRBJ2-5,TGTGCCAGCAGAGCTAGCGGGAGGGCCGGGGAGACCCAGTACTTC,CASRASGRAGETQYF
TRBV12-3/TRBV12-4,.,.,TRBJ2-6,TGTGCCAGCAGTTTCGGGGGGCGCGGGGCCAACGTCCTGACTTTC,CASSFGGRGANVLTF
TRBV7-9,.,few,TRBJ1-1,TGTGCCAGCAGCTTGCAGGACGACACTGAAGCTTTCTTT,CASSLQDDTEAFF
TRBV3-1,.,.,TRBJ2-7,TGTGCCAGCAGCGTAGAGCGGGACGAGCAGTACTTC,CASSVERDEQYF
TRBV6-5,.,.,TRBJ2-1,TGTGCCAGCAGCCAAACGGGGCCCCTTCATGAGCAGTTCTTC,CASSQTGPLHEQFF
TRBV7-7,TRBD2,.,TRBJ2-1,TGTGCTAGCAGCTTAGGTAGACTAGCAGGTTCCTACAATGAGCAGTTCTTC,CASSLGRLAGSYNEQFF
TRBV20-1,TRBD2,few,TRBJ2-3,TGCAGTGCTCCTAGCGGGGCTAGCACAGATACGCAGTATTTT,CSAPSGASTDTQYF
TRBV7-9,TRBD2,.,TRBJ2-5,TGTGCCAGCAGCACAAGCGGGGGGGCTTGGGAGACCCAGTACTTC,CASSTSGGAWETQYF
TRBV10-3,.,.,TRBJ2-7,TGTGCCATCACCGAAGGGAGCTCCTACGAGCAGTACTTC,CAITEGSSYEQYF
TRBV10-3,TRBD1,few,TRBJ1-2,TGTGCCATCAGTGATACTCCCGGACAGGGAGATGGCTACACCTTC,CAISDTPGQGDGYTF
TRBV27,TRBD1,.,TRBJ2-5,TGTGCCAGCAGTTTACTGGGCAGGGGGAATCCAGAGACCCAGTACTTC,CASSLLGRGNPETQYF
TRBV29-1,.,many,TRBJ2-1,TGCAGCGTTGCAATTGGGGACTACAATGAGCAGTTCTTC,CSVAIGDYNEQFF
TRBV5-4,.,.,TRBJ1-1,TGTGCCAGCAGGTCTGGGGAGAACACTGAAGCTTTCTTT,CASRSGENTEAFF
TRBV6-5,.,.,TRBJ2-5,TGTGCCAGCAGTTACTCGCAGCGAGGGACCCAGTACTTC,CASSYSQRGTQYF
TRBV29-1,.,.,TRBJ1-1,TGCAGCTTCAGGGAGAACACTGAAGCTTTCTTT,CSFRENTEAFF
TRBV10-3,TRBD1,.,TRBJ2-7,TGTGCCATCAGTGATACCAGGGGGATTCACTCCTACGAGCAGTACTTC,CAISDTRGIHSYEQYF
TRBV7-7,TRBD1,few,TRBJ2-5,TGTGCTAGCAGCCAGGACAGGGGCTCACCAGAGACCCAGTACTTC,CASSQDRGSPETQYF
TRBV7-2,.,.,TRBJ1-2,TGTGCCAGCAGCCCCAGGGAAATGGTTTCTGGCTACACCTTC,CASSPREMVSGYTF
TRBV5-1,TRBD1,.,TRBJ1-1,TGCGCCAGCAGCCCCTTTACAGGGGGGACTGAAGCTTTCTTT,CASSPFTGGTEAFF
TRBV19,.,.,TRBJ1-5,TGTGCCAGTAGTACAGCAGACAGATTCAATCAGCCCCAGCATTTT,CASSTADRFNQPQHF